Here is one TCR beta chain with its context. Its matching antigen is unknown. The sample is drawn from a study of T cell responses to AZD1222 COVID-19 vaccine. Points from the study as a whole: Most donors were white British and more were female, and clonal diversity was possibly underestimated. The study found vaccine-associated CD4 TCRs spanning spike, dominant at 160-218 and 743-854.

This CDR3 region has 13 residues. Germline CDR1 reads SQVTM; CDR2 reads ANQGSEA. V lost 4 bases and J 3 bases, leaving 11 bases between the germline ends. Profiling relied on immunoSEQ multiplex PCR, and the TCRdb table lists in-frame clones only, not all of them. The sample carries under 95,000 clones, approximately 83% recorded once. The source is an adult who received the AZD1222 COVID-19 vaccine. Here the sequenced sample was peripheral blood, taken 28 days after the second AZD1222 dose. The chain is built from TRBV29-1 and TRBJ2-3, with no clear D. Here the CDR3 reads CSVVPVLTDTQYF. The DNA for the CDR3 is TGCAGCGTTGTACCAGTCTTAACAGATACGCAGTATTTT.